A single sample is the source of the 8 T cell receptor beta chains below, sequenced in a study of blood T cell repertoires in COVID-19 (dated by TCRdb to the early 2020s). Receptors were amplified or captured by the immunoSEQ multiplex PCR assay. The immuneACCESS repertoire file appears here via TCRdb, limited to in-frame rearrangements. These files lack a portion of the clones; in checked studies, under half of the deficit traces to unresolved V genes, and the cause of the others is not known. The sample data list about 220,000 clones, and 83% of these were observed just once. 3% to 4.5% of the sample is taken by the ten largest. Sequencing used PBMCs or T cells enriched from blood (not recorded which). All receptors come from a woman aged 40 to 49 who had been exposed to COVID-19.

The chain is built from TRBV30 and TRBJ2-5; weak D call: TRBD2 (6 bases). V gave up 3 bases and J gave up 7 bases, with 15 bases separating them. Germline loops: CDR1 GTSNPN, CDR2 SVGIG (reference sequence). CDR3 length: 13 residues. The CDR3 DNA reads TGTGCCTGGAGCTCGGGGGACGCCCGGACCCAGTACTTC. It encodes CAWSSGDARTQYF.

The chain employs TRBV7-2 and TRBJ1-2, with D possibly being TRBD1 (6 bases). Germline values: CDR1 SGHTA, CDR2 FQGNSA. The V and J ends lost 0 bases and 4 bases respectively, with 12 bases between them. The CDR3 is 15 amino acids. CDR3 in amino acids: CASSLAETGIYGYTF. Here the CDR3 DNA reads TGTGCCAGCAGCTTAGCCGAAACAGGGATCTATGGCTACACCTTC.

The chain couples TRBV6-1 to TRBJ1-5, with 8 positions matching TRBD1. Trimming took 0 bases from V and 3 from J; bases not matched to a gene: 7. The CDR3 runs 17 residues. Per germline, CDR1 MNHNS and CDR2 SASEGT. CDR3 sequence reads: CASSEADRVASNQPQHF. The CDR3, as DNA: TGTGCCAGCAGTGAAGCGGACAGGGTGGCTTCCAATCAGCCCCAGCATTTT.

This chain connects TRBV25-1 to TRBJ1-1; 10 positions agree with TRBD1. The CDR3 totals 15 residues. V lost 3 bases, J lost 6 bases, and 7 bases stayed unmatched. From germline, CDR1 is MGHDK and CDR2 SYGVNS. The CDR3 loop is CASSDRTGGGSEAFF. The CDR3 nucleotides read TGTGCCAGCAGTGACCGGACAGGGGGAGGTTCTGAAGCTTTCTTT.

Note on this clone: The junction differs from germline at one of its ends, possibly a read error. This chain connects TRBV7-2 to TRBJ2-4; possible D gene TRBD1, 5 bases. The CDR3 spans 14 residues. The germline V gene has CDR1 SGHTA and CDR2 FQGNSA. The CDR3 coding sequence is TGTGCTAGCAGCGCAGGGTTAGCCAAAAACATTCAGTACTTC. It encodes CASSAGLAKNIQYF.

CDR3 amino acids: CASSANSNQPQHF. CDR3 sequence (DNA): TGTGCCAGCAGCGCGAATAGCAATCAGCCCCAGCATTTT. The V call is TRBV7-2, the J call TRBJ1-5; D is ambiguous. V was cut by 5 bases and J by 0 bases, with 5 bases left in between. The CDR3 extends over 13 amino acids. Germline loops: CDR1 SGHTA, CDR2 FQGNSA.

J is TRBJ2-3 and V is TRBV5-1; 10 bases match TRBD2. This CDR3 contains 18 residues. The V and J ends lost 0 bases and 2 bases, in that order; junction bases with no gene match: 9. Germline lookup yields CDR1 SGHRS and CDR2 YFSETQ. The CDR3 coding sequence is TGCGCCAGCAGCTTGGCACTAGCGGGGTACGGTAACACAGATACGCAGTATTTT. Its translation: CASSLALAGYGNTDTQYF.

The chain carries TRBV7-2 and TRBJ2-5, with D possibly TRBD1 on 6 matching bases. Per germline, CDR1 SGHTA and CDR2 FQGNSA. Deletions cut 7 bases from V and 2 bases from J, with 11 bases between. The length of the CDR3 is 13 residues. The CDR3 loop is CASTFGQQETQYF. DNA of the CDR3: TGTGCCAGCACCTTCGGACAGCAAGAGACCCAGTACTTC.